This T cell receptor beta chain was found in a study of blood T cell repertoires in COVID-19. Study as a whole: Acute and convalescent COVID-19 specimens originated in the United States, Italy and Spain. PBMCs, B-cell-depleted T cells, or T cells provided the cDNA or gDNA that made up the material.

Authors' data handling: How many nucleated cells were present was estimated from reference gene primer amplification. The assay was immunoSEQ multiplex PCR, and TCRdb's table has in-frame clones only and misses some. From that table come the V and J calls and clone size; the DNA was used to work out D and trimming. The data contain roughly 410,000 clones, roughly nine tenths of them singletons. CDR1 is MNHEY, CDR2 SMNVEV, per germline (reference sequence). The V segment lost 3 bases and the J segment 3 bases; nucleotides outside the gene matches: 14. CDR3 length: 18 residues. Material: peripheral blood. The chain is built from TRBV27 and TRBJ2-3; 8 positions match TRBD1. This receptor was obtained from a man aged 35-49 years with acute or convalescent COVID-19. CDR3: CASSFVGQGGRDTDTQYF. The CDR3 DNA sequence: TGTGCCAGCAGTTTTGTAGGACAGGGCGGTCGGGATACAGATACGCAGTATTTT.